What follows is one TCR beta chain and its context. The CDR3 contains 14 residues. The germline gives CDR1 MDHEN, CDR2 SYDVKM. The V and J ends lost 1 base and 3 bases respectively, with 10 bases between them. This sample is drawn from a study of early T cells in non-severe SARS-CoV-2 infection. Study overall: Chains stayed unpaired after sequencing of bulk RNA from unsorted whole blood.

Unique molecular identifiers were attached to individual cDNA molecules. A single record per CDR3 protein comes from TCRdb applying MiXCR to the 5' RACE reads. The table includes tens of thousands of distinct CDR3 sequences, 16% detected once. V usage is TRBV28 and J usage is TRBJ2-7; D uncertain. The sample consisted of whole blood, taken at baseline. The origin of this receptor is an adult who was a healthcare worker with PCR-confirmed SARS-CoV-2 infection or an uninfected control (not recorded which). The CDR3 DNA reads TGTGCCAGCAGTTTATCGGCAGAGCACTACGAGCAGTACTTC. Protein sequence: CASSLSAEHYEQYF.